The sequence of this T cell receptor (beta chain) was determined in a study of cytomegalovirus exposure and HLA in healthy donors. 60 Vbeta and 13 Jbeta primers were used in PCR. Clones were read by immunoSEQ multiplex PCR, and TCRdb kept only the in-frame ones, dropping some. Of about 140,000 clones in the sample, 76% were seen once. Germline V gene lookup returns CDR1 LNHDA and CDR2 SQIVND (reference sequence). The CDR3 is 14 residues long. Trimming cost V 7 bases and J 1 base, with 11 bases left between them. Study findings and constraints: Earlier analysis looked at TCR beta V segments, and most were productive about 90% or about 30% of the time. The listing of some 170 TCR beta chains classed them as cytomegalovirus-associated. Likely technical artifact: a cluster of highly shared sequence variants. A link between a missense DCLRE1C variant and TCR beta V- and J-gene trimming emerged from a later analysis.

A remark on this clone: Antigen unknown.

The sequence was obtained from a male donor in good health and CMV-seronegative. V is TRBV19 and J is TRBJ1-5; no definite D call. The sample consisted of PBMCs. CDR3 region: CASTLTGSNQPQHF. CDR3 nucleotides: TGTGCCAGTACCCTGACGGGGAGCAATCAGCCCCAGCATTTT.